A selection of T cell receptor beta chains follows, all from one sample in a study of blood T cell repertoires in COVID-19. Generated by immunoSEQ multiplex PCR, the TCRdb table keeps only in-frame clones and is missing some. Of about 110,000 clones listed, 69% are singletons. Source material: peripheral blood. Receptors originate from a man at least 80 years old with acute or convalescent COVID-19. Each CDR3 is given with its conserved first and last residue. The D gene is left open where the match is weak.

>TRBV3-1/TRBV3-2|NA|TRBJ2-7
CASSQDKARVQYF
>TRBV28|TRBD1|TRBJ1-2
CASSPLLKQGAYTF
>TRBV19|TRBD2|TRBJ2-3
CASRQRGHTDTQYF
>TRBV4-2|NA|TRBJ1-6
CASSQDPRAADNSPLHF
>TRBV30|NA|TRBJ2-3
CAWSELQDTQYF
>TRBV29-1|TRBD1|TRBJ1-5
CSVGQGLNQPQHF
>TRBV6-2/TRBV6-3|TRBD2|TRBJ2-5
CASSSGTSYGETQYF
>TRBV19|NA|TRBJ2-1
CASSTLQSSYNEQFF
>TRBV7-2|TRBD1|TRBJ2-1
CASSLGGTVNEQFF
>TRBV18|NA|TRBJ1-6
CASSPQGQNSPLHF
>TRBV10-2|NA|TRBJ2-2
CASSVTGAGTGELFF
>TRBV10-3|NA|TRBJ1-2
CATDNGERYGYTF
>TRBV5-6|TRBD1|TRBJ1-1
CASSLDRGQYTEAFF
>TRBV5-1|TRBD1|TRBJ2-7
CASSLVGGDEQYF
>TRBV3-1/TRBV3-2|TRBD2|TRBJ2-7
CASSLSGREAYEQYF
>TRBV5-5|NA|TRBJ1-4
CASSVRGTNEKLFF
>TRBV3-1/TRBV3-2|TRBD2|TRBJ2-7
CASSHRGESSYEQYF
>TRBV28|TRBD1|TRBJ1-1
CASSLIPGTAVNTEAFF
>TRBV27|TRBD2|TRBJ2-3
CASSTTSGSILTQYF
>TRBV9|TRBD2|TRBJ2-1
CASSASTSGIYNEQFF
>TRBV18|NA|TRBJ1-1
CASSPGGMNTEAFF
>TRBV9|NA|TRBJ1-2
CASSARGPPYGYTF
>TRBV30|NA|TRBJ2-1
CAWSRTPPGNEQFF
>TRBV9|TRBD2|TRBJ2-7
CASSVGAGAGYEQYF
>TRBV15|NA|TRBJ1-1
CATSRRGETEAFF